This TCR beta chain is from a study of cytomegalovirus exposure and HLA in healthy donors. Points from the study as a whole: Serostatus for CMV was the only available immune exposure information. The authors listed roughly 150 TCR beta chains as cytomegalovirus-associated. 87-base-pair reads could not separate some V segments, including TRBV6-2 and TRBV6-3.

The study ran its PCR with 60 Vbeta and 13 Jbeta primers. Assay used: immunoSEQ multiplex PCR; TCRdb lists only in-frame clones, some missing. Counted here are over 150,000 clones, over 75% occurring once; the ten biggest clones make up 0.075% to 0.1%. The J segment lost 8 bases and the V segment lost 7 bases, leaving 16 bases of the junction unmatched. Germline CDR1 and CDR2: MNHNY and SVGAGI (reference sequence). CDR3 length: 15 amino acids. The donors gave bone marrow, and they were healthy. With respect to this clone: Its antigen is undetermined.

V gene TRBV6-6 combines with J gene TRBJ2-5; TRBD1 matches 7 bases. The sample was PBMCs. This receptor was identified in a boy younger than 10 in good health and CMV-seronegative. The CDR3 is CASTLGGQSKKTQYF. CDR3 DNA sequence: TGTGCCAGCACCTTAGGGGGACAGTCCAAGAAAACCCAGTACTTC.